This is a list of T cell receptor beta chains from one sample in a study of blood T cell repertoires in COVID-19. The method was immunoSEQ multiplex PCR; TCRdb's version includes in-frame clones alone and lacks a portion of them. The data contain roughly 380,000 clones, 70% to 90% of them singletons. Sequenced material: peripheral blood. The receptors originated from a middle-aged woman with COVID-19, enrolled during active disease. CDR3s include the opening cysteine and the closing phenylalanine or tryptophan.

>TRBJ2-1|TRBV19
CASSIDSTGVIGQFF
>TRBJ1-6|TRBV6-2/TRBV6-3
CASSYRRSSYNSPLHF
>TRBJ2-3|TRBV9
CASSVQAGSFDTQYF
>TRBJ1-4|TRBV5-5
CASSFGAVVGEKLFF
>TRBJ1-3|TRBV9
CASSVQAGAGNTIYF
>TRBJ2-1|TRBV7-2
CASSDRTTIYNEQFF
>TRBJ1-2|TRBV10-3
CAIRQDRDYGYTF
>TRBJ2-1|TRBV19
CASSIDEPGFGQQFF
>TRBJ2-2|TRBV6-5
CASMAGQGAPGELFF
>TRBJ2-1|TRBV9
CASSVMGTSGVPPYNEQFF
>TRBJ2-1|TRBV7-2
CASSLGLRTYDEQFF
>TRBJ1-1|TRBV7-8
CASSLSGSMNTEAFF
>TRBJ2-5|TRBV27
CASQRGGAVQETQYF
>TRBJ1-1|TRBV10-2
CASSDRGKTEAFF
>TRBJ2-3|TRBV5-1
CASRLEAFTDTQYF
>TRBJ1-6|TRBV28
CATTTGQGSYNSPLHF
>TRBJ1-6|TRBV5-1
CASSLRAGGEDSPLHF
>TRBJ2-3|TRBV7-2
CASSLGGGRPTDTQYF
>TRBJ2-1|TRBV9
CASSLRLAGRNEQFF
>TRBJ1-6|TRBV18
CASSPLDRENSPLHF
>TRBJ1-6|TRBV27
CASSLFGELGSPLHF
>TRBJ1-6|TRBV7-9
CASRSGISNSPLHF
>TRBJ2-7|TRBV19
CASSALGTGGAYSYEQYF
>TRBJ2-1|TRBV20-1
CSAGVSNEQFF
>TRBJ2-4|TRBV12-3/TRBV12-4
CASSPTGNIQYF
>TRBJ1-4|TRBV2
CASRPTAGRNEKLFF
>TRBJ2-1|TRBV18
CASSETPPSSYNEQFF
>TRBJ2-5|TRBV5-1
CASQGHQQETQYF
>TRBJ2-7|TRBV4-3
CASSQEDGLSYEQYF
>TRBJ1-1|TRBV29-1
CSAQNTEAFF
>TRBJ1-6|TRBV5-1
CASSLQDRGLSSPLHF
>TRBJ1-6|TRBV10-3
CAISLGQQNSPLHF
>TRBJ2-1|TRBV5-1
CASSSQGGNEQFF
>TRBJ1-2|TRBV19
CASSIRTVRGFGYTF
>TRBJ1-1|TRBV28
CASSLASTEAFF
>TRBJ2-5|TRBV6-5
CASSYADRGKETQYF
>TRBJ1-4|TRBV3-1/TRBV3-2
CASSQEGEANEKLFF
>TRBJ2-5|TRBV5-1
CASSFTGVETQYF
>TRBJ2-2|TRBV6-6
CASSRTGATGELFF
>TRBJ1-4|TRBV7-2
CASSLNQGATGGKLFF
>TRBJ2-1|TRBV6-4
CASSDTGDIRDEQFF
>TRBJ1-5|TRBV5-1
CASSLAGEGNQPQHF
>TRBJ2-6|TRBV13
CASSLPGANVLTF
>TRBJ2-5|TRBV2
CASRRTSGHGETQYF
>TRBJ1-6|TRBV27
CASNRRWGLDSPLHF
>TRBJ1-4|TRBV5-4
CASSSGGTGGEKLFF
>TRBJ2-2|TRBV6-5
CASSLAPNTGELFF